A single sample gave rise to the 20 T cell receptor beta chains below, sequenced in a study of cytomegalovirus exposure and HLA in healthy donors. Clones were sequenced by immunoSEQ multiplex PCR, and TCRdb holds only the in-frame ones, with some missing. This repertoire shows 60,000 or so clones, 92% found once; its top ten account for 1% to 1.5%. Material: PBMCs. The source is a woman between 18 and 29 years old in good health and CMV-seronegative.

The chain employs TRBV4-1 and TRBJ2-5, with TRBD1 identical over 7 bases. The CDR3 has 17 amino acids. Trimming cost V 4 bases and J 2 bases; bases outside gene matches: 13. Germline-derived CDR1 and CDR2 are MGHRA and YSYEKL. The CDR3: CASSLYPPGQTQETQYF. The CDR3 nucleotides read TGCGCCAGCAGCCTCTACCCCCCGGGACAGACTCAAGAGACCCAGTACTTC.

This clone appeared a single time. The CDR3: CASSPANRDRGEAFF. CDR3 DNA sequence: TGTGCCAGCTCACCTGCTAACCGGGACAGGGGAGAAGCTTTCTTT. The genes are TRBV18 and TRBJ1-1, with 10 bases matching TRBD1. CDR1 KGHSH and CDR2 LQKENI come from the germline V gene. V was clipped by 3 bases and J by 8 bases; unmatched bases: 9. The CDR3 extends over 15 amino acids.

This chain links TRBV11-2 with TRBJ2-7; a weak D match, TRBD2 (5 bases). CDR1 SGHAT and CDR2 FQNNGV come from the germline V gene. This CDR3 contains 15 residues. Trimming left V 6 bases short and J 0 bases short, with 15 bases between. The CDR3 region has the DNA TGTGCCAGCAGTTTGGCCCTAGCAAACTCCTACGAGCAGTACTTC. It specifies CASSLALANSYEQYF.

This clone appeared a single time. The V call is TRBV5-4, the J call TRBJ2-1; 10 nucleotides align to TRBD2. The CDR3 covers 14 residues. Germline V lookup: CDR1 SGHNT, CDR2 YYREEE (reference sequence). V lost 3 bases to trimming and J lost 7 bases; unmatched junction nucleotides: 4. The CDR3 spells CASSSSGSANEQFF. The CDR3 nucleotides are TGTGCCAGCAGCTCTAGCGGGAGCGCTAATGAGCAGTTCTTC.

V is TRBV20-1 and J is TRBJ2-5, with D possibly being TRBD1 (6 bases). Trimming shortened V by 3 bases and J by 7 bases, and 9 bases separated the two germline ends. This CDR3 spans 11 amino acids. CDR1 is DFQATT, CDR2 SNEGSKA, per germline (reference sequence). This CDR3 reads CSARTGGTQYF. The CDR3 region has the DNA TGCAGTGCTAGGACAGGTGGGACCCAGTACTTC.

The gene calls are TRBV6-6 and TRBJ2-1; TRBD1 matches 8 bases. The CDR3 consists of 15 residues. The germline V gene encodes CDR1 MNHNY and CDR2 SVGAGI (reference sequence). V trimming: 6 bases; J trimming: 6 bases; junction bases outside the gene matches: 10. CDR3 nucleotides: TGTGCCAGCAGCACGGGACAGGTTCCAGTCAATGAGCAGTTCTTC. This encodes CASSTGQVPVNEQFF.

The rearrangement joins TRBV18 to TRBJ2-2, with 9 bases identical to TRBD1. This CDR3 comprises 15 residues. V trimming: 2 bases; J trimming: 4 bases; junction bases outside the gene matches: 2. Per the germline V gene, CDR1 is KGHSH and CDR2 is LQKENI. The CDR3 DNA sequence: TGTGCCAGCTCACCAAGGACAGGGGCCACCGGGGAGCTGTTTTTT. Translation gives CASSPRTGATGELFF.

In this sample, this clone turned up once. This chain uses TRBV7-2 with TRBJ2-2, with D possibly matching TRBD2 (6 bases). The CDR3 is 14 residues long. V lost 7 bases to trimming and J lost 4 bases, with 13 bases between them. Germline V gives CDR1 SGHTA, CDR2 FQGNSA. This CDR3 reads CASTMWGVTGELFF. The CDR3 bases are TGTGCCAGCACCATGTGGGGGGTCACCGGGGAGCTGTTTTTT.

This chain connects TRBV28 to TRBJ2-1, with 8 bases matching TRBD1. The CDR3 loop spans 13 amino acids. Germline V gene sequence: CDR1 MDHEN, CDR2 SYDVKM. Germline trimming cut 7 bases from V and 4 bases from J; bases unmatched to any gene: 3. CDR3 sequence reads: CASNRGAYNEQFF. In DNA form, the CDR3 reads TGTGCCAGCAACAGGGGGGCTTACAATGAGCAGTTCTTC.

The CDR3 DNA sequence: TGTGCCAGTAGTATTCTGAGTAGCGGGAGCGTAGGGGCCTACAATGAGCAGTTCTTC. Translated, it gives CASSILSSGSVGAYNEQFF. The J gene is TRBJ2-1, the V gene TRBV19, with 9 bases fitting TRBD2. This CDR3 comprises 19 residues. V lost 3 bases and J lost 2; bases outside the gene matches: 14. Germline-derived CDR1 and CDR2 are LNHDA and SQIVND (reference sequence). Full variable domain (rest looked up from reference TRBV19 and TRBJ2-1): DGGITQSPKYLFRKEGQNVTLSCEQNLNHDAMYWYRQDPGQGLRLIYYSQIVNDFQKGDIAEGYSVSREKKESFPLTVTSAQKNPTAFYLCASSILSSGSVGAYNEQFFGPGTRLTVL.

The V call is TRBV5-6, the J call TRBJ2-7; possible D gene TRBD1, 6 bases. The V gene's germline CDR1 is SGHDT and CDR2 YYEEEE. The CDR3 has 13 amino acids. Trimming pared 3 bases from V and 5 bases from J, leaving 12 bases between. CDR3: CASSSGQPHEQYF. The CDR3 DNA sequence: TGTGCCAGCAGCTCCGGACAGCCCCACGAGCAGTACTTC.

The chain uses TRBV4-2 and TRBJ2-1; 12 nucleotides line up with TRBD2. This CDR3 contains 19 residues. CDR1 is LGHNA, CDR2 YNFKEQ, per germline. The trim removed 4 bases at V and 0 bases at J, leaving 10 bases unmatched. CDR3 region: CASSLTSGGARSSYNEQFF. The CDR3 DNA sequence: TGTGCCAGCAGCCTGACTAGCGGGGGAGCTAGGAGCTCCTACAATGAGCAGTTCTTC.

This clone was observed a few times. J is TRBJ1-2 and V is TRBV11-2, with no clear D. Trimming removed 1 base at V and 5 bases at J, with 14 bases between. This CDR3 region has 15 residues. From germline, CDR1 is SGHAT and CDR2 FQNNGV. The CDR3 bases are TGTGCCAGCAGCTTAGGGGTGAGGCCCGGGTATGGCTACACCTTC. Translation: CASSLGVRPGYGYTF.

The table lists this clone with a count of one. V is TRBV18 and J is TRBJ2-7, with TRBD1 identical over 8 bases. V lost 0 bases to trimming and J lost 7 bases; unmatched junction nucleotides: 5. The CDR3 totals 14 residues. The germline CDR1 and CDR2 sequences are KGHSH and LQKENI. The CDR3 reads CASSPPSGGIEQYF. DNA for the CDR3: TGTGCCAGCTCACCACCGTCAGGGGGCATAGAGCAGTACTTC.

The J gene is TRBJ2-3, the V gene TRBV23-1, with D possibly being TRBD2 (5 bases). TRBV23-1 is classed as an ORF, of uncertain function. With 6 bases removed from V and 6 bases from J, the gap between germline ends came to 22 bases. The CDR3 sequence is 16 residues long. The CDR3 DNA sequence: TGCGCCAGCAGGCGGTGGAAGGAGCGGACCAACGATACGCAGTATTTT. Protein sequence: CASRRWKERTNDTQYF.

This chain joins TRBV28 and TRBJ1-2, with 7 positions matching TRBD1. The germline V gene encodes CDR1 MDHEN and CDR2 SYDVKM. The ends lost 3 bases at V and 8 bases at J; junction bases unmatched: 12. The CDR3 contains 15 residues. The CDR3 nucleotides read TGTGCCAGCAGTTTGGAGGGGGCGAAATTATGGGGCTACACCTTC. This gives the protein CASSLEGAKLWGYTF.

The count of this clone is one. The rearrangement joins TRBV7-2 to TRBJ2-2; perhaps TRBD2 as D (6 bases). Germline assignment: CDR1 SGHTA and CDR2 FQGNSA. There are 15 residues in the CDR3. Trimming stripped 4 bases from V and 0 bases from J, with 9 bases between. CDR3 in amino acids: CASSYGGSNTGELFF. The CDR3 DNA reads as TGTGCCAGCAGCTACGGGGGTTCGAACACCGGGGAGCTGTTTTTT. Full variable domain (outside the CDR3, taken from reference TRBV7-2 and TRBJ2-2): GAGVSQSPSNKVTEKGKDVELRCDPISGHTALYWYRQSLGQGLEFLIYFQGNSAPDKSGLPSDRFSAERTGGSVSTLTIQRTQQEDSAVYLCASSYGGSNTGELFFGEGSRLTVL.

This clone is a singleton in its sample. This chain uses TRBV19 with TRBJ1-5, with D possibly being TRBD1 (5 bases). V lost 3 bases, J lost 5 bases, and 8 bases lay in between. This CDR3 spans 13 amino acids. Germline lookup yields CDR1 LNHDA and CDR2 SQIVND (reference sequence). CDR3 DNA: TGTGCCAGTAGTATTCGGGGGGATCAGCCCCAGCATTTT. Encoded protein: CASSIRGDQPQHF.

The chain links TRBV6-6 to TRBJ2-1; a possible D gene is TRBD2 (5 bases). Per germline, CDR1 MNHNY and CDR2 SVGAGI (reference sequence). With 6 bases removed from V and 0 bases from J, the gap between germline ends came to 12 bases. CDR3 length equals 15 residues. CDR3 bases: TGTGCCAGCAGGGAGGACTCTAGCTCCTACAATGAGCAGTTCTTC. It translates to CASREDSSSYNEQFF.

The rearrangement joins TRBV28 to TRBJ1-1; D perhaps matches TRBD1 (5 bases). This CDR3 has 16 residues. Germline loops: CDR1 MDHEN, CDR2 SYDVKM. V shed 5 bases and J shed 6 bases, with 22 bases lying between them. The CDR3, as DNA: TGTGCCAGCAGTCCCCGGGAGGCGGGGGTAGAGGCTGAAGCTTTCTTT. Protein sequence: CASSPREAGVEAEAFF.